This entry lists 30 T cell receptor beta chains sequenced from one sample in a study of T cells in Graves' hyperthyroidism and ophthalmopathy. It was RNA transcripts that yielded the amplified TCR beta CDR3 regions. The TCR CDR3 first-round RT-PCR relied on the HTBI primer set. Via MiXCR, TCRdb re-called the multiplex PCR reads, giving one row per CDR3 protein. The sample holds under 800,000 distinct CDR3 sequences, 12% to 15% seen once. The sequenced sample was blood. The receptors stem from a woman between 18 and 30 years old with Graves' hyperthyroidism.

This clonotype was seen repeatedly, ten times or more. The chain is built from TRBV7-8 and TRBJ2-5; 7 bases match TRBD1. This CDR3 has 19 amino acids. Germline assignment: CDR1 SGHVS and CDR2 FQNEAQ. J gave up 2 bases and V 4 bases, and 19 bases lay outside the gene matches. CDR3 protein: CASSSRAVRSGQSQETQYF. In DNA form, the CDR3 reads TGTGCCAGCAGCTCTAGGGCTGTTCGGTCGGGACAGTCACAAGAGACCCAGTACTTC.

This clonotype was counted once. The chain carries TRBV2 and TRBJ1-5, with D possibly being TRBD1 (6 bases). The CDR3 runs to 16 residues. The germline gives CDR1 SNHLY, CDR2 FYNNEI. Trimming took 1 base from V and 4 from J, leaving 14 bases between them. The CDR3 spells CASSEGGRGKNQPQHF. CDR3 coding DNA: TGTGCCAGCAGTGAAGGGGGGCGCGGAAAAAATCAGCCCCAGCATTTT.

In its sample, this clonotype was seen many times. This rearrangement joins TRBV9 to TRBJ2-1; 7 nucleotides match TRBD1. This CDR3 is 17 amino acids long. Germline CDR1 reads SGDLS; CDR2 reads YYNGEE. Trimming at V came to 4 bases and at J to 7 bases, leaving 17 bases not matched to a gene. DNA of the CDR3: TGTGCCAGCAGCTCGAGAAAAGGCGGACAGGTGGGGAATGAGCAGTTCTTC. This sequence encodes CASSSRKGGQVGNEQFF.

This clonotype has ten or more counts. The rearrangement links TRBV30 to TRBJ2-1; no definite D call. The germline V and J ends were trimmed by 5 bases and 2 bases, with 10 bases remaining between them. The CDR3 is 13 amino acids. Germline V gene lookup returns CDR1 GTSNPN and CDR2 SVGIG (reference sequence). CDR3 sequence reads: CAWAWAAYNEQFF. The CDR3 DNA follows: TGTGCCTGGGCTTGGGCTGCCTACAATGAGCAGTTCTTC.

In this sample, this clonotype turned up a few times. V is TRBV6-2 or TRBV6-3 and J is TRBJ2-7; the D gene is possibly TRBD1 (6 bases). Germline CDR1 and CDR2: MNHEY and SVGEGT. CDR3 length: 14 residues. Trimming took off 6 bases at V and 3 bases at J, with 15 bases between the two ends. The CDR3 region has the DNA TGTGCCAGCAGCCCCGACAGGTTGAGCTACGAGCAGTACTTC. It is translated as CASSPDRLSYEQYF.

This sequence joins TRBV12-3 or TRBV12-4 and TRBJ1-6, with TRBD1 matching over 7 bases. Trimming at V came to 6 bases and at J to 9 bases, leaving 8 bases not matched to a gene. The CDR3 has 14 amino acids. As DNA, the CDR3 is TGTGCCAGCAGCCCCCGGACAGGTGGTTCACCCCTCCACTTT. Translating gives CASSPRTGGSPLHF.

This clonotype appeared many times. The chain is built from TRBV18 and TRBJ2-5; 8 nucleotides line up with TRBD2. This CDR3 contains 13 residues. Germline CDR1 KGHSH, CDR2 LQKENI. V dropped 2 bases and J dropped 6; count of bases not matched to a gene: 2. In nucleotides, the CDR3 is TGTGCCAGCTCACCAGGACTAGCCAAGACCCAGTACTTC. It translates to CASSPGLAKTQYF.

This clonotype was observed a few times. The CDR3 spells CASSSGHLALNYGYTF. The CDR3 nucleotides are TGTGCCAGCAGTTCGGGACACCTAGCCCTCAACTATGGCTACACCTTC. V gene TRBV6-1 combines with J gene TRBJ1-2, with TRBD1 as a possible D gene (6 bases). V lost 5 bases and J lost 2, with 18 bases in between. Germline V CDR1 and CDR2: MNHNS, SASEGT. This CDR3 is 16 amino acids long.

In this sample, this clonotype turned up many times. CDR3 nucleotide sequence: TGTGCCAGCAGGGGAAGCGGGAGTGGCTCAGATACGCAGTATTTT. It specifies CASRGSGSGSDTQYF. The rearrangement uses TRBV6-2 or TRBV6-3 and TRBJ2-3; 8 bases are shared with TRBD2. V lost 6 bases, J lost 4 bases, and 9 bases stayed unmatched. Germline CDR1 is MNHEY and CDR2 is SVGEGT. This CDR3 is built from 15 residues.

This clonotype was counted only a few times. The gene calls are TRBV12-3 or TRBV12-4 and TRBJ1-1; no reliable D call. The V and J ends lost 2 bases and 4 bases respectively, with 5 bases between them. The length of the CDR3 is 12 residues. The CDR3 DNA sequence: TGTGCCAGCAGTTTAATTCCCACTGAAGCTTTCTTT. Its protein product is CASSLIPTEAFF.

This clonotype occurred a few times. V is TRBV7-9 and J is TRBJ2-7; 8 bases are shared with TRBD1. V lost 1 base, J lost 5 bases, and 7 bases stayed unmatched. Germline values: CDR1 SEHNR, CDR2 FQNEAQ (reference sequence). The CDR3 is 15 residues long. The CDR3 DNA reads as TGTGCCAGCAGCTTAGAGAGGACAGGGTCCGACGAGCAGTACTTC. It codes for CASSLERTGSDEQYF.

This clonotype was counted at least ten times. V gene TRBV5-1 combines with J gene TRBJ1-5; the match to TRBD1 covers 8 bases. This CDR3 has 13 residues. Looked up from germline, CDR1 is SGHRS and CDR2 is YFSETQ. The J segment lost 5 bases and the V segment lost 4 bases, leaving 2 bases of the junction unmatched. CDR3 DNA sequence: TGCGCCAGCAGCGAGACAGGGGATCAGCCCCAGCATTTT. It specifies CASSETGDQPQHF.

This clonotype was observed at least ten times. The chain uses TRBV6-1 and TRBJ1-1, with D possibly TRBD1 on 6 matching bases. Germline V lookup: CDR1 MNHNS, CDR2 SASEGT. The V gene lost 6 bases and the J gene lost 5 bases, with 13 bases spanning the gap. The CDR3 runs 13 residues. The CDR3 loop reads CASRTDSQTEAFF. CDR3 nucleotide sequence: TGTGCCAGCAGAACGGACAGCCAAACTGAAGCTTTCTTT.

This clonotype was seen more than once but under ten times. The chain links TRBV5-4 to TRBJ2-1; D not certain. CDR1 and CDR2 (germline): SGHNT, YYREEE (reference sequence). The CDR3 spans 15 residues. Between the trimmed V and J ends, which lost 1 base and 1 base, there was a span of 9 bases. The CDR3 coding sequence is TGTGCCAGCAGCTTGCGTCATCGTTCCTACAATGAGCAGTTCTTC. Amino acid sequence: CASSLRHRSYNEQFF. Together with reference TRBV5-4 and TRBJ2-1, the CDR3 gives the full variable domain: ETGVTQSPTHLIKTRGQQVTLRCSSQSGHNTVSWYQQALGQGPQFIFQYYREEENGRGNFPPRFSGLQFPNYSSELNVNALELDDSALYLCASSLRHRSYNEQFFGPGTRLTVL.

This clonotype came up many times. The gene calls are TRBV28 and TRBJ1-1; D might be TRBD1 (5 bases). Trimming cost V 5 bases and J 2 bases, with 18 bases left between them. This CDR3 has 16 residues. Germline loops: CDR1 MDHEN, CDR2 SYDVKM. CDR3 loop: CASSPAVAGRNTEAFF. CDR3 nucleotide sequence: TGTGCCAGCAGTCCCGCTGTCGCAGGGAGAAACACTGAAGCTTTCTTT. Looking up the rest from reference TRBV28 and TRBJ1-1 gives the full variable domain: DVKVTQSSRYLVKRTGEKVFLECVQDMDHENMFWYRQDPGLGLRLIYFSYDVKMKEKGDIPEGYSVSREKKERFSLILESASTNQTSMYLCASSPAVAGRNTEAFFGQGTRLTVV.

This clonotype was observed a few times. This chain links TRBV18 with TRBJ2-5; D not resolved. CDR1 KGHSH and CDR2 LQKENI come from the germline V gene. V was cut by 1 base and J by 7 bases, with 10 bases left in between. The CDR3 spans 13 residues. The CDR3 DNA follows: TGTGCCAGCTCACCACTGCGCTCCGGGACCCAGTACTTC. It encodes CASSPLRSGTQYF.

This clonotype has ten or more counts. This chain uses TRBV11-2 with TRBJ2-7; TRBD2 matches at 8 bases. CDR1 and CDR2 (germline): SGHAT, FQNNGV. The V gene end was trimmed by 0 bases and the J gene end by 4 bases; junction bases not matched to a gene: 11. The CDR3 consists of 17 residues. The chain's CDR3 is CASSLDWASGPIYEQYF. As DNA, the CDR3 is TGTGCCAGCAGCTTAGATTGGGCTAGCGGGCCTATATACGAGCAGTACTTC.

At least ten counts were recorded for this clonotype. V gene TRBV30 combines with J gene TRBJ1-1; D not certain. This CDR3 is built from 12 residues. Germline CDR1 and CDR2: GTSNPN and SVGIG (reference sequence). V was cut by 4 bases and J by 1 base, with 7 bases left in between. The CDR3 DNA reads TGTGCCTGGATAAGTGCGAACACTGAAGCTTTCTTT. It is translated as CAWISANTEAFF.

This clonotype was seen at least ten times. This chain uses TRBV24-1 with TRBJ2-1; D not resolved. The V and J ends lost 2 bases and 6 bases respectively, with 10 bases between them. This CDR3 is built from 14 residues. Germline V gene lookup returns CDR1 KGHDR and CDR2 SFDVKD. This chain's CDR3 is CATSDSSAFNEQFF. Written as DNA, the CDR3 is TGTGCCACCAGTGATTCTTCTGCATTCAATGAGCAGTTCTTC.

This chain joins TRBV5-1 and TRBJ1-5, with 7 nucleotides matching TRBD1. This CDR3 spans 14 amino acids. Germline assignment: CDR1 SGHRS and CDR2 YFSETQ. V trimming: 0 bases; J trimming: 6 bases; junction bases outside the gene matches: 3. CDR3 amino acids: CASSLEGASQPQHF. The CDR3 DNA reads TGCGCCAGCAGCTTGGAGGGGGCAAGTCAGCCCCAGCATTTT.

The chain employs TRBV24-1 and TRBJ2-7; D gene unclear. Germline CDR1 is KGHDR and CDR2 is SFDVKD. The ends were cut back, 4 bases at V and 0 bases at J, with 6 bases in the middle. The CDR3 spans 13 residues. The CDR3 DNA is TGTGCCACCAGTGAACACAGCTCCTACGAGCAGTACTTC. Translation: CATSEHSSYEQYF.

The chain couples TRBV19 to TRBJ2-2; TRBD1 matches at 7 bases. V gave up 8 bases and J gave up 4 bases; unmatched junction bases: 13. The CDR3 sequence is 16 residues long. Germline CDR1 and CDR2: LNHDA and SQIVND (reference sequence). CDR3 region: CASSTLSGGRTGELFF. The CDR3 coding sequence is TGTGCCAGTTCGACTCTCTCAGGGGGACGCACCGGGGAGCTGTTTTTT.

A few counts support this clonotype. A read error may account for a junction end that differs from germline. The CDR3 bases are TGTGCCAGCAGCCAGGCGGGAGGAAGCAATCAGCTCCAGCATTTT. Translating gives CASSQAGGSNQLQHF. The chain employs TRBV3-1 and TRBJ1-5, with no clear D. CDR3 length equals 15 residues. Germline-derived CDR1 and CDR2 are LGHDT and YNNKEL (reference sequence).

On this clonotype itself: A much larger clone differs by one base, so this may be a read error. The rearrangement uses TRBV18 and TRBJ2-7; tentatively, D is TRBD1 or TRBD2 (5 bases each). Trimming took off 2 bases at V and 7 bases at J, with 12 bases between the two ends. CDR3 length equals 13 residues. Looked up from germline, CDR1 is KGHSH and CDR2 is LQKENI. The CDR3 region has the DNA TGTGCCAGCTCACCAGTCGAGGGGTATGAGCAGTACTTC. Protein: CASSPVEGYEQYF. The full variable domain, its missing parts supplied by reference TRBV18 and TRBJ2-7, is NAGVMQNPRHLVRRRGQEARLRCSPMKGHSHVYWYRQLPEEGLKFMVYLQKENIIDESGMPKERFSAEFPKEGPSILRIQQVVRGDSAAYFCASSPVEGYEQYFGPGTRLTVT.

This chain joins TRBV18 and TRBJ2-7; TRBD2 agrees at 7 bases. The length of the CDR3 is 14 residues. Looked up from germline, CDR1 is KGHSH and CDR2 is LQKENI. J was trimmed by 4 bases and V by 4 bases; bases with no gene match: 7. The CDR3 DNA reads TGTGCCAGCTCACGGGAGGGTGAAGGATACGAGCAGTACTTC. This codes for CASSREGEGYEQYF.

This chain joins TRBV28 and TRBJ2-1; unclear D gene. The CDR3 runs to 11 residues. V shed 7 bases and J shed 4 bases, with 5 bases lying between them. CDR1 MDHEN and CDR2 SYDVKM come from the germline V gene. CDR3 coding DNA: TGTGCCAGCAACCAATACAATGAGCAGTTCTTC. Its protein is CASNQYNEQFF.

At least ten counts were recorded for this clonotype. J is TRBJ2-1 and V is TRBV10-3; 8 positions match TRBD2. Trimming took 7 bases from V and 0 from J; bases not matched to a gene: 2. The CDR3 loop spans 14 amino acids. The germline V gene has CDR1 ENHRY and CDR2 SYGVKD. In DNA, the CDR3 is TGTGCCATCAAGGCGGGAGGCTCCTACAATGAGCAGTTCTTC. It yields the protein CAIKAGGSYNEQFF.

This clonotype was recorded many times. The gene calls are TRBV20-1 and TRBJ2-1, with 14 bases lining up with TRBD2. CDR3 length equals 15 residues. V shed 5 bases and J 6 bases; nucleotides not matched to a gene: 6. Germline V gene data show CDR1 as DFQATT and CDR2 as SNEGSKA (reference sequence). The CDR3: CSAGLAGGRSNEQFF. In DNA, the CDR3 is TGCAGTGCTGGACTAGCGGGAGGTCGGAGCAATGAGCAGTTCTTC.

This clonotype showed up many times. The CDR3 DNA sequence: TGTGCCAGCAGCCCGTCGGGACAGGGTGCCCTTGGCTACACCTTC. The encoded protein is CASSPSGQGALGYTF. This chain connects TRBV7-3 to TRBJ1-2; 9 positions agree with TRBD1. V trimming: 5 bases; J trimming: 7 bases; junction bases outside the gene matches: 11. The CDR3 is 15 residues long. Per germline, CDR1 SGHTA and CDR2 FQGTGA.

A word on this clonotype: A much larger clone sits a single nucleotide away, making a read error possible. The rearrangement uses TRBV11-2 and TRBJ1-4; no firm D call. Germline CDR1 and CDR2: SGHAT and FQNNGV. CDR3 length equals 12 residues. The CDR3 region has the DNA TGTGCCAGCAGCGCAACCGATGAAGAACTGTTTTTT. Translating it yields CASSATDEELFF.